These 28 T cell receptor beta chains originate from one sample sequenced in a study of blood T cell repertoires in COVID-19. The method was immunoSEQ multiplex PCR; TCRdb's version includes in-frame clones alone and lacks a portion of them. This table has some 170,000 clones, approximately 87% appearing once. Sequenced sample: peripheral blood. All receptors derive from an older woman with COVID-19, enrolled during active disease.

V is TRBV7-3 and J is TRBJ2-3; TRBD1 matches 9 bases. V lost 6 bases, J lost 4 bases, and 8 bases stayed unmatched. CDR3 length equals 15 residues. Germline assignment: CDR1 SGHTA and CDR2 FQGTGA. The CDR3 bases are TGTGCCAGCAGTTCCGGGACAGGGTTTCCAGATACGCAGTATTTT. Translating it yields CASSSGTGFPDTQYF.

The chain joins TRBV27 to TRBJ2-1; 13 bases are a match to TRBD2. Germline values: CDR1 MNHEY, CDR2 SMNVEV (reference sequence). CDR3 length equals 18 residues. V gave up 2 bases and J gave up 4 bases; unmatched junction bases: 8. CDR3 bases: TGTGCCAGCAGTTTACTCCCAGGGACTAGCGGGAAGTACAATGAGCAGTTCTTC. Protein sequence: CASSLLPGTSGKYNEQFF.

V is TRBV28 and J is TRBJ2-7; D is ambiguous. The CDR3 is 11 residues long. Germline values: CDR1 MDHEN, CDR2 SYDVKM. V was pared by 6 bases and J by 3 bases, with 6 bases between. CDR3 sequence: CASSWSYEQYF. The CDR3 nucleotides read TGTGCCAGCAGCTGGAGCTACGAGCAGTACTTC. Supplemented by reference TRBV28 and TRBJ2-7, the full variable domain reads DVKVTQSSRYLVKRTGEKVFLECVQDMDHENMFWYRQDPGLGLRLIYFSYDVKMKEKGDIPEGYSVSREKKERFSLILESASTNQTSMYLCASSWSYEQYFGPGTRLTVT.

The chain is built from TRBV24-1 and TRBJ2-7; 10 bases map to TRBD1. The V gene end was trimmed by 3 bases and the J gene end by 3 bases; junction bases not matched to a gene: 4. The CDR3 consists of 15 residues. Looked up from germline, CDR1 is KGHDR and CDR2 is SFDVKD. The CDR3 bases are TGTGCCACCAGTGATCCGGGACAGGGGAACTACGAGCAGTACTTC. Protein: CATSDPGQGNYEQYF.

The V gene is TRBV30, the J gene TRBJ1-5; possible D gene TRBD1, 6 bases. This CDR3 is 14 amino acids long. Germline V gives CDR1 GTSNPN, CDR2 SVGIG (reference sequence). Trimming took off 5 bases at V and 0 bases at J, with 11 bases between the two ends. The CDR3 DNA is TGTGCCTGGGGAGGACAGTATAGCAATCAGCCCCAGCATTTT. Translated, it gives CAWGGQYSNQPQHF. Complete variable domain (other parts from reference TRBV30 and TRBJ1-5): SQTIHQWPATLVQPVGSPLSLECTVEGTSNPNLYWYRQAAGRGLQLLFYSVGIGQISSEVPQNLSASRPQDRQFILSSKKLLLSDSGFYLCAWGGQYSNQPQHFGDGTRLSIL.

Remarks on this clone: An end of the junction differs from the germline gene, which may be a read error. The rearrangement uses TRBV7-7 and TRBJ2-5; D uncertain. The germline CDR1 and CDR2 sequences are SSHAT and FNYEAQ (reference sequence). This CDR3 spans 8 amino acids. CDR3 bases: TGTGCTAGCACCCCCTCGTACTTC. Translation gives CASTPSYF.

CDR3 loop: CATSGQGDTGELFF. The CDR3, as DNA: TGTGCCACCAGTGGACAGGGGGACACCGGGGAGCTGTTTTTT. V is TRBV24-1 and J is TRBJ2-2, with 9 bases lining up with TRBD1. The ends lost 5 bases at V and 3 bases at J; junction bases unmatched: 0. The germline V gene encodes CDR1 KGHDR and CDR2 SFDVKD. The CDR3 covers 14 residues.

CDR3 sequence reads: CASSLGIGGGLSYNEQFF. For the CDR3, the DNA is TGTGCCAGCAGCTTAGGAATTGGCGGGGGCCTCTCCTACAATGAGCAGTTCTTC. The V call is TRBV11-2, the J call TRBJ2-1, with a weak D call TRBD2 (7 bases). Trimming pared 1 base from V and 0 bases from J, leaving 16 bases between. Germline values: CDR1 SGHAT, CDR2 FQNNGV. The CDR3 is made up of 18 amino acids.

The chain is built from TRBV9 and TRBJ2-7; TRBD2 matches 9 bases. The CDR3 runs to 15 residues. Unmatched junction bases numbered 2, after V lost 0 bases and J lost 1 base. Germline CDR1 is SGDLS and CDR2 is YYNGEE. The CDR3 sequence is CASSVASGVSYEQYF. Written as DNA, the CDR3 is TGTGCCAGCAGCGTAGCTAGCGGGGTTTCCTACGAGCAGTACTTC.

The chain employs TRBV6-5 and TRBJ1-4; TRBD1 agrees at 7 bases. J was trimmed by 8 bases and V by 6 bases; bases with no gene match: 6. This CDR3 is built from 13 residues. The germline gives CDR1 MNHEY, CDR2 SVGAGI. The CDR3: CASSDRVREKLFF. In DNA, the CDR3 is TGTGCCAGCAGCGACAGGGTACGGGAAAAACTGTTTTTT.

V gene TRBV30 combines with J gene TRBJ1-1, with 11 positions matching TRBD1. The CDR3 has 14 residues. The V gene end was trimmed by 5 bases and the J gene end by 5 bases; junction bases not matched to a gene: 7. Germline-derived CDR1 and CDR2 are GTSNPN and SVGIG (reference sequence). This CDR3 reads CAWGQGALETEAFF. The CDR3 coding sequence is TGTGCCTGGGGACAGGGGGCCCTCGAGACTGAAGCTTTCTTT.

The genes are TRBV5-4 and TRBJ2-7, with D possibly TRBD1 on 5 matching bases. The CDR3 spans 15 residues. Deletions cut 3 bases from V and 2 bases from J, with 15 bases between. From germline, CDR1 is SGHNT and CDR2 YYREEE (reference sequence). The CDR3 region has the DNA TGTGCCAGCAGCTATGGTAGGGGCGCCCCCTACGAGCAGTACTTC. Translating gives CASSYGRGAPYEQYF.

The chain links TRBV7-3 to TRBJ2-1; the match to TRBD1 covers 9 bases. The CDR3 loop spans 16 amino acids. J gave up 6 bases and V 5 bases, and 11 bases lay outside the gene matches. Germline loops: CDR1 SGHTA, CDR2 FQGTGA. The chain's CDR3 is CASSRRDRDSGNEQFF. CDR3 bases: TGTGCCAGCAGCCGCCGGGACAGGGATAGCGGCAATGAGCAGTTCTTC.

This chain uses TRBV19 with TRBJ2-5, with 14 bases identical to TRBD2. CDR1 and CDR2 (germline): LNHDA, SQIVND (reference sequence). After removal of 1 base from V and 4 bases from J, the junction contained 8 bases not matched to a gene. The CDR3 is 18 residues long. The CDR3 region is CASSIGGRGLAGGETQYF. The DNA of the CDR3 is TGTGCCAGTAGTATAGGAGGCAGAGGACTAGCGGGAGGAGAGACCCAGTACTTC.

This clone occurred a few times. This chain joins TRBV7-2 and TRBJ1-5; D is uncertain. CDR1 and CDR2 from the germline V gene are SGHTA and FQGNSA. The CDR3 has 15 amino acids. V was pared by 2 bases and J by 0 bases, with 8 bases between. The CDR3 loop is CASSLTGNSNQPQHF. DNA of the CDR3: TGTGCCAGCAGCTTAACCGGGAATAGCAATCAGCCCCAGCATTTT.

The V gene is TRBV19, the J gene TRBJ2-3; 7 bases are a match to TRBD2. J was trimmed by 5 bases and V by 3 bases; bases with no gene match: 8. The CDR3 loop spans 15 amino acids. The germline V gene has CDR1 LNHDA and CDR2 SQIVND (reference sequence). For the CDR3, the DNA is TGTGCCAGTAGTATTATGGCGGGAGAGAGAGATACGCAGTATTTT. This encodes CASSIMAGERDTQYF.

The V and J genes are TRBV4-1 and TRBJ1-2, with no clear D. This CDR3 comprises 14 residues. V lost 5 bases, J lost 2 bases, and 12 bases lay in between. Germline CDR1 MGHRA, CDR2 YSYEKL. The CDR3 here is CASSADRRNYGYTF. CDR3 sequence (DNA): TGCGCCAGCAGCGCCGACCGCAGGAACTATGGCTACACCTTC.

Concerning this clone itself: One end of the junction is discordant with germline, which a read error may explain. Other DNA sequences of this sample code for an identical CDR3. The chain combines TRBV28 with TRBJ1-2; TRBD1 matches at 10 bases. The CDR3 runs 15 residues. The germline gives CDR1 MDHEN, CDR2 SYDVKM. CDR3 DNA sequence: TGTGCCAGCAGTCCTCAGACAGGGGGCTTAGTTGGCTATACCTTC. It translates to CASSPQTGGLVGYTF.

The chain employs TRBV18 and TRBJ1-2, with TRBD1 identical over 9 bases. The germline V gene encodes CDR1 KGHSH and CDR2 LQKENI. The junction had 7 bases not matched to a gene; V was cut back by 3 bases and J by 2 bases. The CDR3 sequence is 16 residues long. The CDR3 loop is CASSPNSGTGNYGYTF. CDR3 sequence (DNA): TGTGCCAGCTCACCCAATTCCGGGACAGGGAACTATGGCTACACCTTC.

The V call is TRBV3-1 (or the pseudogene TRBV3-2), the J call TRBJ1-4; 8 bases are a match to TRBD1. The germline V gene has CDR1 LGHDT and CDR2 YNNKEL (reference sequence). The CDR3 is 15 residues long. The ends lost 3 bases at V and 8 bases at J; junction bases unmatched: 8. CDR3 region: CASSQGGQGREKLFF. The CDR3 nucleotides are TGTGCCAGCAGCCAGGGTGGACAGGGACGGGAAAAACTGTTTTTT.

The genes are TRBV27 and TRBJ2-7, with 8 bases aligning to TRBD2. The CDR3 contains 16 residues. The V and J ends lost 3 bases and 7 bases, in that order; junction bases with no gene match: 14. CDR1 MNHEY and CDR2 SMNVEV come from the germline V gene (reference sequence). In DNA, the CDR3 is TGTGCCAGCAGTTTCCCCTCTGGAGCGGGAGTGAGAGAGCAGTACTTC. Amino acids: CASSFPSGAGVREQYF.

The chain couples TRBV30 to TRBJ1-5; no firm D call. This CDR3 has 15 amino acids. V lost 0 bases, J lost 2 bases, and 11 bases lay in between. Germline V gene sequence: CDR1 GTSNPN, CDR2 SVGIG (reference sequence). CDR3 residues: CAWSVSLVGNQPQHF. The CDR3 nucleotides read TGTGCCTGGAGTGTATCCCTAGTGGGCAATCAGCCCCAGCATTTT. Together with reference TRBV30 and TRBJ1-5, the CDR3 gives the full variable domain: SQTIHQWPATLVQPVGSPLSLECTVEGTSNPNLYWYRQAAGRGLQLLFYSVGIGQISSEVPQNLSASRPQDRQFILSSKKLLLSDSGFYLCAWSVSLVGNQPQHFGDGTRLSIL.

The chain couples TRBV7-6 to TRBJ2-2; possibly TRBD1 for D (7 bases). Trimming removed 0 bases from V and 6 bases from J, with 14 bases in between. The CDR3 spans 16 residues. The germline CDR1 and CDR2 sequences are SGHVS and FNYEAQ. The CDR3 loop reads CASSLATGRFPGELFF. The DNA of the CDR3 is TGTGCCAGCAGCTTAGCGACAGGGAGGTTTCCCGGGGAGCTGTTTTTT.

In DNA, the CDR3 is TGTGCCAGCGGAGGGACAGGGCAAAATCAGCCCCAGCATTTT. Amino acid sequence: CASGGTGQNQPQHF. The chain employs TRBV2 and TRBJ1-5; 9 bases fit TRBD1. Germline CDR1 reads SNHLY; CDR2 reads FYNNEI. Unmatched junction bases numbered 6, after V lost 8 bases and J lost 4 bases. The CDR3 contains 14 residues.

The chain links TRBV5-8 to TRBJ2-1, with TRBD1 matching over 7 bases. Trimming took 2 bases from V and 6 from J; bases not matched to a gene: 2. The CDR3 runs to 13 residues. CDR1 and CDR2 (germline): SGHTS, YDEGEE. The CDR3 is CASSLQGTNEQFF. CDR3 DNA: TGTGCCAGCAGCTTACAGGGGACCAATGAGCAGTTCTTC.

This clone was seen only once. The chain has TRBV15 and TRBJ1-1; D is uncertain. Trimming took 0 bases from V and 5 from J, leaving 13 bases between them. The CDR3 is 15 residues long. Germline V lookup: CDR1 LNHNV, CDR2 YYDKDF (reference sequence). Here the CDR3 DNA reads TGTGCCACCAGCAGAGATACGAACCTAGGTACTGAAGCTTTCTTT. It yields the protein CATSRDTNLGTEAFF.

This clone was seen only once. The V gene is TRBV28, the J gene TRBJ2-3; D gene ambiguous. The V gene's germline CDR1 is MDHEN and CDR2 SYDVKM. The CDR3 has 13 residues. V was cut by 5 bases and J by 1 base, with 7 bases left in between. CDR3: CASSPSGTDTQYF. The CDR3 coding sequence is TGTGCCAGCAGTCCCTCTGGCACAGATACGCAGTATTTT.

This clone was observed a few times. The V call is TRBV7-6, the J call TRBJ2-1; TRBD2 matches 13 bases. Unmatched junction bases numbered 2, after V lost 5 bases and J lost 4 bases. There are 15 residues in the CDR3. In germline, CDR1 is SGHVS, CDR2 FNYEAQ. In DNA form, the CDR3 reads TGTGCCAGCAGCCGGACTAGCGGGAGTTACAATGAGCAGTTCTTC. Translation: CASSRTSGSYNEQFF.